The 22 T cell receptor beta chains reported below all come from one sample, sequenced in a study of T cells expressing NK-cell markers. One entry per CDR3 protein, without DNA, is what TCRdb gives after re-calling the 5' RACE reads. In all, the sample yields over 150,000 distinct CDR3 sequences. The sample taken for sequencing was blood T cells: a sorted CD56 or NKG2C T cell subset, CD4+ or CD8+ T cells, or bulk PBMC T cells (not recorded which). These receptors were taken from a woman in her fifties or sixties in good health.

The chain carries TRBV12-3 or TRBV12-4 and TRBJ2-3; TCRdb names TRBD2, which stays unverified in the absence of DNA. The CDR3 extends over 16 amino acids. This CDR3 is CASRDTSGRYTDTQYF.

The chain uses TRBV14 and TRBJ2-1; the TRBD1 assignment by TCRdb is unverifiable without DNA. Germline CDR1 is SGHDN and CDR2 is FVKESK. This CDR3 spans 17 amino acids. This CDR3 reads CASSQGPGQNRYNEQFF.

V and J are TRBV6-5 and TRBJ2-7; TCRdb names TRBD1, which stays unverified in the absence of DNA. Germline values: CDR1 MNHEY, CDR2 SVGAGI. The CDR3 runs 16 residues. This chain's CDR3 is CASSYAGTGSSYEQYF.

The chain joins TRBV7-9 to TRBJ2-1; the D call of TRBD2 rests on TCRdb alone, since no DNA is present to check it. CDR1 and CDR2 (germline): SEHNR, FQNEAQ (reference sequence). The CDR3 contains 16 residues. CDR3 protein: CASSLTSGSYHNEQFF. The variable domain in full, completed from reference TRBV7-9 and TRBJ2-1, reads DTGVSQNPRHKITKRGQNVTFRCDPISEHNRLYWYRQTLGQGPEFLTYFQNEAQLEKSRLLSDRFSAERPKGSFSTLEIQRTEQGDSAMYLCASSLTSGSYHNEQFFGPGTRLTVL.

The J gene is TRBJ1-1, the V gene TRBV6-2 or TRBV6-3. This CDR3 is 11 amino acids long. CDR1 MNHEY and CDR2 SVGEGT come from the germline V gene. The CDR3 region is CASSFGDEAFF.

The chain joins TRBV29-1 to TRBJ2-2. CDR1 and CDR2 from the germline V gene are SQVTM and ANQGSEA. This CDR3 has 12 residues. CDR3 protein: CSVEVRTGELFF.

This rearrangement joins TRBV4-1 to TRBJ2-1; the TRBD2 assignment by TCRdb is unverifiable without DNA. Germline-derived CDR1 and CDR2 are MGHRA and YSYEKL. The CDR3 extends over 16 amino acids. The CDR3 sequence: CASSQEAGLLYNEQFF.

The V call is TRBV4-2, the J call TRBJ2-7. CDR1 and CDR2 from the germline V gene are LGHNA and YNFKEQ. The CDR3 totals 13 residues. CDR3 in amino acids: CASSQTESYEQYF.

V and J are TRBV19 and TRBJ2-7; TCRdb gives TRBD1 as the D gene, but with no DNA this cannot be confirmed. This CDR3 contains 14 residues. The germline V gene has CDR1 LNHDA and CDR2 SQIVND (reference sequence). This CDR3 reads CASSITGAPPEQYF. The full variable domain, its missing parts supplied by reference TRBV19 and TRBJ2-7, is DGGITQSPKYLFRKEGQNVTLSCEQNLNHDAMYWYRQDPGQGLRLIYYSQIVNDFQKGDIAEGYSVSREKKESFPLTVTSAQKNPTAFYLCASSITGAPPEQYFGPGTRLTVT.

The chain joins TRBV7-9 to TRBJ1-2. The CDR3 runs 14 residues. Germline assignment: CDR1 SEHNR and CDR2 FQNEAQ (reference sequence). The CDR3 loop is CASRFDQGEDGYTF.

The chain links TRBV12-3 or TRBV12-4 to TRBJ2-2; TCRdb reports TRBD1, a call that lacks DNA to check it against. The CDR3 is 16 amino acids. CDR3 in amino acids: CASSLDRVENTGELFF.

The chain recombines TRBV29-1 with TRBJ2-2; the D call from TCRdb, TRBD2, cannot be confirmed without DNA. Looked up from germline, CDR1 is SQVTM and CDR2 is ANQGSEA. The CDR3 consists of 15 residues. CDR3 sequence reads: CSVEGQAGGTGELFF.

This rearrangement joins TRBV25-1 to TRBJ1-6. Germline V CDR1 and CDR2: MGHDK, SYGVNS. There are 16 residues in the CDR3. This CDR3 reads CASHGSGRGWNSPLHF.

The genes are TRBV20-1 and TRBJ1-3; TCRdb names TRBD1, which stays unverified in the absence of DNA. The germline gives CDR1 DFQATT, CDR2 SNEGSKA (reference sequence). This CDR3 comprises 14 residues. CDR3 sequence: CSAREGAGSRTIYF.

The V gene is TRBV9, the J gene TRBJ2-1; TCRdb lists TRBD1, though no DNA is available to test this call. The germline V gene has CDR1 SGDLS and CDR2 YYNGEE. The CDR3 loop spans 16 amino acids. The CDR3 region is CASSVEGRSSYNEQFF.

The chain uses TRBV20-1 and TRBJ2-7; TCRdb proposes TRBD2, but this gene call is untestable without DNA. CDR3 length equals 14 residues. Germline V gene sequence: CDR1 DFQATT, CDR2 SNEGSKA (reference sequence). This CDR3 is CSILAGGNTYEQYF.

V gene TRBV29-1 combines with J gene TRBJ1-5. Germline CDR1 SQVTM, CDR2 ANQGSEA. This CDR3 spans 14 amino acids. This CDR3 is CSAFSIVGNQPQHF.

V and J are TRBV7-9 and TRBJ2-5; TCRdb returns TRBD2, unconfirmable since there is no DNA. The germline gives CDR1 SEHNR, CDR2 FQNEAQ (reference sequence). There are 16 residues in the CDR3. CDR3 loop: CASSTPTSTPQETQYF.

The J gene is TRBJ1-1, the V gene TRBV10-3; TCRdb picks TRBD1, but there is no DNA to check that call. Germline CDR1 ENHRY, CDR2 SYGVKD. This CDR3 is built from 13 residues. The CDR3 loop reads CAITRDGPGEAFF.

This chain connects TRBV19 to TRBJ2-3; the TCRdb call, TRBD1, lacks DNA for checking. CDR1 is LNHDA and CDR2 is SQIVND in the germline V gene (reference sequence). The CDR3 spans 14 residues. This CDR3 is CASSYRGGTDTQYF.

The rearrangement joins TRBV4-1 to TRBJ2-2; the D gene TCRdb calls, TRBD2, cannot be checked with no DNA. The CDR3 spans 15 residues. Germline V gene data show CDR1 as MGHRA and CDR2 as YSYEKL. The CDR3 sequence: CASTPGSAGAGELFF.

This sequence joins TRBV19 and TRBJ2-5; TCRdb gives TRBD1 as the D gene, but with no DNA this cannot be confirmed. CDR3 length: 15 residues. Germline CDR1 and CDR2: LNHDA and SQIVND (reference sequence). CDR3: CASSINPGTAETQYF.